This T cell receptor beta chain appears in the sequencing data of a study of blood T cell repertoires in COVID-19. Study at large: T cells, B-cell-depleted T cells, or PBMCs provided the cDNA or gDNA that served as material.

The protocol was immunoSEQ multiplex PCR, while the TCRdb copy is restricted to in-frame clones and leaves out a portion. The data show tens of thousands of clones, with under 90% seen just once and approximately 14% held by the top ten. Input material: peripheral blood. The clonotype originates from a woman in her 70s with acute or convalescent COVID-19.

CDR3 DNA sequence: TGTGCCAGCAGGCCAAGAGGGACTAGCGGGTACGAGACCCAGTACTTC. Protein: CASRPRGTSGYETQYF. The chain has TRBV5-4 and TRBJ2-5; 12 bases map to TRBD2. V shed 5 bases and J 5 bases; nucleotides not matched to a gene: 10. This CDR3 comprises 16 residues. Germline V lookup: CDR1 SGHNT, CDR2 YYREEE (reference sequence).